A single sample is the source of the 14 T cell receptor beta chains below, sequenced in a study of identifying expanded T cells in peripheral blood. Profiled with immunoSEQ multiplex PCR; TCRdb holds only in-frame clones, not every one. Of approximately 90,000 clones listed, 88% are singletons. Sequenced: blood. These receptors came from a person between 18 and 75 years old in good health.

This sequence joins TRBV4-1 and TRBJ2-7, with a weak D call TRBD1 (5 bases). From germline, CDR1 is MGHRA and CDR2 YSYEKL. This CDR3 spans 15 amino acids. V was cut by 3 bases and J by 0 bases, with 12 bases left in between. The CDR3 region has the DNA TGCGCCAGCAGCCAGGGGCTACCGTCCTCCTACGAGCAGTACTTC. Residues: CASSQGLPSSYEQYF.

This clone came up a few times. J is TRBJ2-1 and V is TRBV28; weak D call: TRBD1 (6 bases). The CDR3 spans 15 residues. V was cut by 4 bases and J by 7 bases, with 17 bases left in between. Germline V lookup: CDR1 MDHEN, CDR2 SYDVKM. CDR3 sequence reads: CASSSWTEQGNEQFF. The CDR3 DNA sequence: TGTGCCAGCAGTTCCTGGACAGAGCAGGGTAATGAGCAGTTCTTC.

This chain connects TRBV2 to TRBJ2-2; D call uncertain. The CDR3 is made up of 10 amino acids. The germline V gene has CDR1 SNHLY and CDR2 FYNNEI. The V end lost 4 bases, the J end lost 15 bases, and 9 bases lay between the germline ends. In nucleotides, the CDR3 is TGTGCCAGCAGTGGTCCAGAGGTGTTTTTT. It translates to CASSGPEVFF. Drawing the rest from reference TRBV2 and TRBJ2-2, the complete variable domain is EPEVTQTPSHQVTQMGQEVILRCVPISNHLYFYWYRQILGQKVEFLVSFYNNEISEKSEIFDDQFSVERPDGSNFTLKIRSTKLEDSAMYFCASSGPEVFFGEGSRLTVL.

The CDR3: CASSFPDRARGYTF. CDR3 DNA: TGTGCCAGCAGTTTTCCAGACAGGGCTCGGGGCTACACCTTC. The V gene is TRBV6-6, the J gene TRBJ1-2; 7 nucleotides line up with TRBD1. The CDR3 is 14 residues long. Germline values: CDR1 MNHNY, CDR2 SVGAGI (reference sequence). V was pared by 4 bases and J by 8 bases, with 10 bases of the junction left unmatched.

This rearrangement joins TRBV5-4 to TRBJ1-1; perhaps TRBD1 as D (5 bases). Trimming pared 5 bases from V and 10 bases from J, leaving 18 bases between. This CDR3 has 13 amino acids. Germline V gene lookup returns CDR1 SGHNT and CDR2 YYREEE (reference sequence). The CDR3 DNA is TGTGCCAGCAGTAGGATTCAGGGCCGGGGAGCTTTCTTT. It translates to CASSRIQGRGAFF.

The chain is built from TRBV18 and TRBJ1-2; perhaps TRBD1 as D (5 bases). CDR1 is KGHSH and CDR2 is LQKENI in the germline V gene. Trimming pared 3 bases from V and 1 base from J, leaving 9 bases between. The CDR3 consists of 14 residues. The CDR3 here is CASSPGPNNYGYTF. CDR3 coding DNA: TGTGCCAGCTCACCGGGACCGAATAACTATGGCTACACCTTC.

The gene calls are TRBV5-1 and TRBJ2-7; 7 bases map to TRBD2. The V and J ends lost 1 base and 4 bases, in that order; junction bases with no gene match: 17. The CDR3 is made up of 18 amino acids. Germline CDR1 and CDR2: SGHRS and YFSETQ. CDR3 bases: TGCGCCAGCAGCTTGTACCCCCGAGCGGGCGGGAGAAAGTACGAGCAGTACTTC. Its protein is CASSLYPRAGGRKYEQYF.

This clone was observed a handful of times. The rearrangement joins TRBV4-2 to TRBJ2-7; 10 bases match TRBD1. Trimming cost V 3 bases and J 5 bases; bases outside gene matches: 7. CDR1 is LGHNA, CDR2 YNFKEQ, per germline. This CDR3 comprises 15 residues. The CDR3: CASSQAGTGADEQYF. For the CDR3, the DNA is TGTGCCAGCAGCCAGGCGGGGACAGGGGCCGACGAGCAGTACTTC.

The gene calls are TRBV5-4 and TRBJ1-2; 9 bases are shared with TRBD1. Looked up from germline, CDR1 is SGHNT and CDR2 is YYREEE (reference sequence). The CDR3 consists of 14 residues. J lost 4 bases, V lost 2 bases, and 3 bases had no gene match. The CDR3 region has the DNA TGTGCCAGCAGCTTCCGACAGGGGGGCTATGGCTACACCTTC. Protein sequence: CASSFRQGGYGYTF.

This clone was recorded a few times. The V call is TRBV9, the J call TRBJ2-6; no clear D gene. Germline assignment: CDR1 SGDLS and CDR2 YYNGEE. Trimming took 4 bases from V and 6 from J, leaving 5 bases between them. CDR3 length: 12 residues. The CDR3, as DNA: TGTGCCAGCAGCCCGACGGCCAACGTCCTGACTTTC. This sequence encodes CASSPTANVLTF.

V usage is TRBV28 and J usage is TRBJ1-1; a weak D match, TRBD1 (6 bases). Germline values: CDR1 MDHEN, CDR2 SYDVKM. The ends were cut back, 5 bases at V and 5 bases at J, with 12 bases in the middle. This CDR3 spans 13 amino acids. This CDR3 reads CASSIRDKTEAFF. DNA of the CDR3: TGTGCCAGCAGTATCCGGGACAAGACTGAAGCTTTCTTT.

This clone was seen only a few times. The chain couples TRBV7-2 to TRBJ2-7, with a tentative D call TRBD2 (5 bases). Trimming stripped 7 bases from V and 6 bases from J, with 13 bases between. CDR1 and CDR2 (germline): SGHTA, FQGNSA. The CDR3 extends over 12 amino acids. The CDR3 reads CASTSRDREQYF. The CDR3 coding sequence is TGTGCCAGCACCTCGAGGGATCGCGAGCAGTACTTC.

The J gene is TRBJ2-7, the V gene TRBV5-5; TRBD2 aligns across 7 bases. V dropped 2 bases and J dropped 2; count of bases not matched to a gene: 4. The length of the CDR3 is 14 residues. CDR1 is SGHKS, CDR2 YYEKEE, per germline (reference sequence). CDR3 DNA sequence: TGTGCCAGCAGCTTCAGCCGGGGGGCCTACGAGCAGTACTTC. Encoded protein: CASSFSRGAYEQYF.

The chain uses TRBV7-2 and TRBJ1-1, with 11 bases aligning to TRBD1. CDR1 is SGHTA, CDR2 FQGNSA, per germline. V lost 4 bases, J lost 5 bases, and 6 bases stayed unmatched. The length of the CDR3 is 15 residues. CDR3 residues: CASSYRTGGVTEAFF. CDR3 DNA: TGTGCCAGCAGCTACCGGACAGGGGGCGTGACTGAAGCTTTCTTT.